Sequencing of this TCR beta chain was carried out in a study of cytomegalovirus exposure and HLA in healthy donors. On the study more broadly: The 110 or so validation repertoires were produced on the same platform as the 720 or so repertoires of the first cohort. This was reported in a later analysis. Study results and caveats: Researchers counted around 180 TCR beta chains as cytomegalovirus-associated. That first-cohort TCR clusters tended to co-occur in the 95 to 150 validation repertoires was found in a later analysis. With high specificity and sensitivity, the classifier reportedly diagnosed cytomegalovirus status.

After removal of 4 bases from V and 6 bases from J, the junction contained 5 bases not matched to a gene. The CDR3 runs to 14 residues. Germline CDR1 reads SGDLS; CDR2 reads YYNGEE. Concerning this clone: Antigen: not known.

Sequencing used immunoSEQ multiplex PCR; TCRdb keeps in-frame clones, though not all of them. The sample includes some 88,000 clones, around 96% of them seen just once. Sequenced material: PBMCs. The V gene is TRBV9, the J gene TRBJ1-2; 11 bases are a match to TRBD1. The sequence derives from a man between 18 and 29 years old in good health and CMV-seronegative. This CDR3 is CASSPGTGGHGYTF. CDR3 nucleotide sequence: TGTGCCAGCAGCCCTGGGACAGGGGGGCATGGCTACACCTTC.